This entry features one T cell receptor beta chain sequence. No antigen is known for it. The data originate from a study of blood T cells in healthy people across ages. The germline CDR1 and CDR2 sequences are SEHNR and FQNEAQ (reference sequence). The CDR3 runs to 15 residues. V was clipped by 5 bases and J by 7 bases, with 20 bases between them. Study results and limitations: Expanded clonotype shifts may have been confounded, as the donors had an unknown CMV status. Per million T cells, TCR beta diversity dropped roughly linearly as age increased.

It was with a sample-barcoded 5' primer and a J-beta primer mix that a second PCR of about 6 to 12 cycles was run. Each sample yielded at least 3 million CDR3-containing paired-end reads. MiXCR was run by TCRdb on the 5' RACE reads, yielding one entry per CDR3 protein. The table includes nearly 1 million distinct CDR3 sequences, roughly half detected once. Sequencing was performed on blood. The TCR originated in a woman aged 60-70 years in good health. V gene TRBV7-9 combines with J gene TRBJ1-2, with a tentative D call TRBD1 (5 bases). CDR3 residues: CASSLNNGGVGGYTF. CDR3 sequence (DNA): TGTGCCAGCAGCCTTAATAATGGGGGTGTTGGTGGCTACACCTTC.